The 15 T cell receptor beta chains below were found in one sample sequenced in a study of cytomegalovirus exposure and HLA in healthy donors. The study ran its PCR with 60 Vbeta and 13 Jbeta primers. Data came from immunoSEQ multiplex PCR; TCRdb stores just in-frame clones and leaves some out. The sample includes about 150,000 clones, approximately 77% seen only once; the top ten take over 1.1%. Sequencing used PBMCs. These receptors were collected from a man between 18 and 29 years old in good health and CMV-seronegative.

The V call is TRBV19, the J call TRBJ1-1, with 11 bases aligning to TRBD1. V lost 2 bases, J lost 6 bases, and 5 bases stayed unmatched. The CDR3 loop spans 15 amino acids. Looked up from germline, CDR1 is LNHDA and CDR2 is SQIVND (reference sequence). The CDR3 nucleotides are TGTGCCAGTAGTATAAACGGACAGGGGGCTCCTGAAGCTTTCTTT. It encodes CASSINGQGAPEAFF.

The rearrangement links TRBV7-9 to TRBJ1-5; D gene unclear. V lost 1 base to trimming and J lost 4 bases, with 5 bases between them. The CDR3 runs 13 residues. Germline assignment: CDR1 SEHNR and CDR2 FQNEAQ (reference sequence). The CDR3 DNA is TGTGCCAGCAGCTTAGGGCAAAATCAGCCCCAGCATTTT. It translates to CASSLGQNQPQHF.

This chain uses TRBV9 with TRBJ2-1; 14 bases fit TRBD2. J gave up 2 bases and V 0 bases, and 7 bases lay outside the gene matches. CDR1 is SGDLS and CDR2 is YYNGEE in the germline V gene. The CDR3 contains 19 residues. The DNA for the CDR3 is TGTGCCAGCAGCGTAGCGGGACTAGCGGGAGCGGGGCCCTACAATGAGCAGTTCTTC. As protein: CASSVAGLAGAGPYNEQFF.

The V and J genes are TRBV5-4 and TRBJ2-7, with 10 bases that match TRBD2. V shed 1 base, J shed 2 bases, and the junction held 6 bases outside the gene matches. Germline CDR1 is SGHNT and CDR2 is YYREEE (reference sequence). The CDR3 consists of 16 residues. The CDR3 here is CASSLTGTSVPYEQYF. The DNA for the CDR3 is TGTGCCAGCAGCTTGACCGGGACTAGCGTCCCCTACGAGCAGTACTTC.

The J gene is TRBJ2-3, the V gene TRBV6-4, with D perhaps matching TRBD2 (6 bases). The CDR3 extends over 15 amino acids. Trimming took 0 bases from V and 4 from J, leaving 11 bases between them. The germline V gene has CDR1 MRHNA and CDR2 SNTAGT. As DNA, the CDR3 is TGTGCCAGCAGTGACTCACCGGGAGAGGCAGATACGCAGTATTTT. Protein sequence: CASSDSPGEADTQYF.

This chain uses TRBV6-6 with TRBJ1-1, with D tentatively TRBD1 (6 bases). The CDR3 totals 16 residues. Germline CDR1 is MNHNY and CDR2 is SVGAGI (reference sequence). V lost 0 bases and J 5 bases, leaving 16 bases between the germline ends. CDR3 nucleotides: TGTGCCAGCAGTTACTCGACCTACACACAGGGAACTGAAGCTTTCTTT. Protein sequence: CASSYSTYTQGTEAFF.

This chain joins TRBV21-1 and TRBJ2-7; the table's D gene call, TRBD1, was not cross checked with the DNA. TRBV21-1 is marked as a pseudogene. CDR3 length: 16 amino acids. The CDR3 DNA sequence: TGTGCCAGCAGCAAAGCACGACAGGGGCCTCCCTACGAGCAGTACTTC. Translating gives CASSKARQGPPYEQYF.

The rearrangement joins TRBV10-3 to TRBJ2-2; a weak D match, TRBD2 (9 bases). CDR1 and CDR2 from the germline V gene are ENHRY and SYGVKD. The CDR3 covers 21 residues. Trimming took off 9 bases at V and 3 bases at J, with 35 bases between the two ends. CDR3 in amino acids: CAIAALRTGRVAGVHTGELFF. CDR3 nucleotide sequence: TGTGCCATAGCGGCGTTGAGGACAGGGAGGGTAGCGGGGGTTCACACCGGGGAGCTGTTTTTT.

The chain combines TRBV4-1 with TRBJ2-1, with a possible D match to TRBD2 (6 bases). V lost 4 bases and J lost 8, with 12 bases in between. The CDR3 is 13 residues long. Germline V gene data show CDR1 as MGHRA and CDR2 as YSYEKL. The DNA for the CDR3 is TGCGCCAGCAGCCGTCCCGGAGGGGATGAGCAGTTCTTC. Translation gives CASSRPGGDEQFF.

The rearrangement joins TRBV30 to TRBJ1-4; the match to TRBD1 covers 8 bases. The CDR3 runs to 14 residues. Germline V lookup: CDR1 GTSNPN, CDR2 SVGIG (reference sequence). After removal of 0 bases from V and 8 bases from J, the junction contained 5 bases not matched to a gene. Written as DNA, the CDR3 is TGTGCCTGGAGTGTGGGGACAGGCCAGGAAAAACTGTTTTTT. This translates into CAWSVGTGQEKLFF.

This clone came up once. An end of the junction differs from the germline gene, which may be a read error. This sequence joins TRBV30 and TRBJ2-7; D unclear. CDR1 is GTSNPN, CDR2 SVGIG, per germline (reference sequence). The CDR3 consists of 8 residues. The CDR3 sequence is CAWRAPIF. DNA for the CDR3: TGTGCCTGGAGGGCCCCGATCTTC. Full variable domain (missing parts from reference TRBV30 and TRBJ2-7): SQTIHQWPATLVQPVGSPLSLECTVEGTSNPNLYWYRQAAGRGLQLLFYSVGIGQISSEVPQNLSASRPQDRQFILSSKKLLLSDSGFYLCAWRAPIFGPGTRLTVT.

The CDR3 region has the DNA TGTGCCAGTAGTTCGGAGAGGGGAGGAGGTCAGCCCCAGCATTTT. Amino acids: CASSSERGGGQPQHF. This chain connects TRBV19 to TRBJ1-5, with D tentatively TRBD1 (5 bases). CDR1 and CDR2 from the germline V gene are LNHDA and SQIVND (reference sequence). Trimming stripped 5 bases from V and 6 bases from J, with 17 bases between. The CDR3 has 15 residues. Together with reference TRBV19 and TRBJ1-5, the CDR3 gives the full variable domain: DGGITQSPKYLFRKEGQNVTLSCEQNLNHDAMYWYRQDPGQGLRLIYYSQIVNDFQKGDIAEGYSVSREKKESFPLTVTSAQKNPTAFYLCASSSERGGGQPQHFGDGTRLSIL.

J is TRBJ1-5 and V is TRBV28; the D is unclear. V dropped 2 bases and J dropped 5 bases, with 10 bases sitting between them. This CDR3 comprises 14 residues. Germline V gives CDR1 MDHEN, CDR2 SYDVKM. CDR3 nucleotides: TGTGCCAGCAGTTTAGGCCCAGGTGATCAGCCCCAGCATTTT. Its protein product is CASSLGPGDQPQHF. Filled out from reference TRBV28 and TRBJ1-5, the complete variable domain reads DVKVTQSSRYLVKRTGEKVFLECVQDMDHENMFWYRQDPGLGLRLIYFSYDVKMKEKGDIPEGYSVSREKKERFSLILESASTNQTSMYLCASSLGPGDQPQHFGDGTRLSIL.

The V gene is TRBV29-1, the J gene TRBJ1-1, with 9 bases matching TRBD1. V lost 6 bases and J lost 7; bases outside the gene matches: 6. The CDR3 is 12 residues long. Germline CDR1 reads SQVTM; CDR2 reads ANQGSEA. The CDR3: CSVLQGAVEAFF. The DNA of the CDR3 is TGCAGCGTCCTACAGGGGGCGGTTGAAGCTTTCTTT.

The chain joins TRBV29-1 to TRBJ2-3, with 8 bases identical to TRBD2. The CDR3 covers 16 residues. Trimming removed 1 base from V and 8 bases from J; junction bases left unmatched: 14. From germline, CDR1 is SQVTM and CDR2 ANQGSEA. The CDR3 protein is CSVEGPQREWGLTQYF. The CDR3 coding sequence is TGCAGCGTTGAAGGCCCCCAGCGGGAGTGGGGCCTTACGCAGTATTTT.